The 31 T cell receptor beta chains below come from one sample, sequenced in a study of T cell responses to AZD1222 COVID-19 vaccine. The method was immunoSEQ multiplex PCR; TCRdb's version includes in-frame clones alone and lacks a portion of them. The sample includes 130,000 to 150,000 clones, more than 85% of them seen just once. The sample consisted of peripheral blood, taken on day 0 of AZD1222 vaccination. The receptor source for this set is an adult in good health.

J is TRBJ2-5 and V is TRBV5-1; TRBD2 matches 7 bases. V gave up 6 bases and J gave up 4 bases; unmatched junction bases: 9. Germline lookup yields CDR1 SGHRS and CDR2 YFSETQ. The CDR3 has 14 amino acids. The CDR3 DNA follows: TGCGCCAGCAAGGGAGGGCCTAGCTCAGAGACCCAGTACTTC. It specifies CASKGGPSSETQYF.

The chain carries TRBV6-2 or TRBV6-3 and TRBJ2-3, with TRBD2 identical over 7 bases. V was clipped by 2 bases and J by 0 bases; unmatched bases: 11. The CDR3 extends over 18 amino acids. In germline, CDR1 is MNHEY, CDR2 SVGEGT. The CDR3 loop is CASSYGLVLAASTDTQYF. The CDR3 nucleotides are TGTGCCAGCAGTTACGGGCTAGTGCTAGCGGCTAGCACAGATACGCAGTATTTT.

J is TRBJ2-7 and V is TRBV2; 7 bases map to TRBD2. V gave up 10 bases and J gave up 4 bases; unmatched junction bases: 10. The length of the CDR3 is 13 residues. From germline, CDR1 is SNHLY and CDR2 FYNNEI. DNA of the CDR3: TGTGCCATTCAGGAGCTAGCGGAGTACGAGCAGTACTTC. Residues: CAIQELAEYEQYF.

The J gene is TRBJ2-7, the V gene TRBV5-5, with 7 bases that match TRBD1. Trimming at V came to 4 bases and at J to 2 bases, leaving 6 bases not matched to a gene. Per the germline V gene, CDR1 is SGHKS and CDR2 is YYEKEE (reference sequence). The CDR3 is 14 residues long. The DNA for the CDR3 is TGTGCCAGCAGCATGGACGGGACAGCCTACGAGCAGTACTTC. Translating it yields CASSMDGTAYEQYF.

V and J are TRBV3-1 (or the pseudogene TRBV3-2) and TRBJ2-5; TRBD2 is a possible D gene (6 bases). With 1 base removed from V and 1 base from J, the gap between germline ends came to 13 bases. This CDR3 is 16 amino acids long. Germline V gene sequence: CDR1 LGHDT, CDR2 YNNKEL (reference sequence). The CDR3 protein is CASSQGGILAQETQYF. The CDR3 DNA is TGTGCCAGCAGCCAAGGGGGGATACTAGCCCAAGAGACCCAGTACTTC.

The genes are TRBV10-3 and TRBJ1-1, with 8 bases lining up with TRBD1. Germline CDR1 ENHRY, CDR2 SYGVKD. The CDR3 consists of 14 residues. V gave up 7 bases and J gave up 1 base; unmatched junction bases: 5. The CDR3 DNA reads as TGTGCCATCATGAGACAGGGGAGGAACACTGAAGCTTTCTTT. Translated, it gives CAIMRQGRNTEAFF.

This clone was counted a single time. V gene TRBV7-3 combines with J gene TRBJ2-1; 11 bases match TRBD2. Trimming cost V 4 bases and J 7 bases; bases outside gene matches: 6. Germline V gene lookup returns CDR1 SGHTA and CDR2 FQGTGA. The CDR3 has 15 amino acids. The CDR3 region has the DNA TGTGCCAGCAGCTACGCGACTAGCGGGACAAATGAGCAGTTCTTC. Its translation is CASSYATSGTNEQFF.

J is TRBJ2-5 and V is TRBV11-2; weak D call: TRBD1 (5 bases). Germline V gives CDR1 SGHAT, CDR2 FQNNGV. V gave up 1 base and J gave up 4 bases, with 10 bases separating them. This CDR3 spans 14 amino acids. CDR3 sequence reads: CASSLGGPRETQYF. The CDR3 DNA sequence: TGTGCCAGCAGCTTAGGGGGCCCCAGAGAGACCCAGTACTTC. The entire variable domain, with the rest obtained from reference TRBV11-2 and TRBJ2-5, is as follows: EAGVAQSPRYKIIEKRQSVAFWCNPISGHATLYWYQQILGQGPKLLIQFQNNGVVDDSQLPKDRFSAERLKGVDSTLKIQPAKLEDSAVYLCASSLGGPRETQYFGPGTRLLVL.

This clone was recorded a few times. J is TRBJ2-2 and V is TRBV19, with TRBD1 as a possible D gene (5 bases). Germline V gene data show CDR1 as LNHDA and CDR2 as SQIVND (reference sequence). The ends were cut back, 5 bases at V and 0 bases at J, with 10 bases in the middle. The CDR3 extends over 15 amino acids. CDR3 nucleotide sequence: TGTGCCAGTAGTCCTAGGACATCGAACACCGGGGAGCTGTTTTTT. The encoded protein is CASSPRTSNTGELFF. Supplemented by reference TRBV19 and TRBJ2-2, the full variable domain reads DGGITQSPKYLFRKEGQNVTLSCEQNLNHDAMYWYRQDPGQGLRLIYYSQIVNDFQKGDIAEGYSVSREKKESFPLTVTSAQKNPTAFYLCASSPRTSNTGELFFGEGSRLTVL.

The CDR3 DNA sequence: TGTGCCAGCATCAAGACAGGGAATCAGCCCCAGCATTTT. Translated: CASIKTGNQPQHF. The chain has TRBV12-3 or TRBV12-4 and TRBJ1-5, with 7 bases matching TRBD1. V shed 7 bases and J 4 bases; nucleotides not matched to a gene: 4. The CDR3 extends over 13 amino acids.

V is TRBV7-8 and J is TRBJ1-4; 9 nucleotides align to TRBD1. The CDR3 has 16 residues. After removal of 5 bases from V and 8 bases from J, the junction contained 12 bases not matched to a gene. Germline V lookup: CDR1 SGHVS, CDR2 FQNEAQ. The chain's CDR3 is CASSRELQGAWEKLFF. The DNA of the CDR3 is TGTGCCAGCAGCCGAGAATTACAGGGGGCATGGGAAAAACTGTTTTTT.

The CDR3 DNA reads TGCGCCAGCAGCTTGTCTCGAGACGAGCAGTACTTC. This sequence encodes CASSLSRDEQYF. The J gene is TRBJ2-7, the V gene TRBV5-1; D is undetermined. The CDR3 spans 12 residues. From germline, CDR1 is SGHRS and CDR2 YFSETQ. Trimming cost V 1 base and J 5 bases, with 7 bases left between them.

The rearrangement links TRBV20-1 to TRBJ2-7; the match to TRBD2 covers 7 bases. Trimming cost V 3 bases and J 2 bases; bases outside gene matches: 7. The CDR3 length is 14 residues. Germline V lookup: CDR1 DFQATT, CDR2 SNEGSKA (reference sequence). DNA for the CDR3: TGCAGTGCTAGTCTGGGGAGGGCCCCCTACGAGCAGTACTTC. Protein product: CSASLGRAPYEQYF.

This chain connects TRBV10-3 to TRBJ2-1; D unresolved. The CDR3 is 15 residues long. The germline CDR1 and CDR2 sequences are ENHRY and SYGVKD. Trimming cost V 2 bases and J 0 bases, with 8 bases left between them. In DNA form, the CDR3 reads TGTGCCATCAGTGAGCCGGTTAGCTCCTACAATGAGCAGTTCTTC. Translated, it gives CAISEPVSSYNEQFF.

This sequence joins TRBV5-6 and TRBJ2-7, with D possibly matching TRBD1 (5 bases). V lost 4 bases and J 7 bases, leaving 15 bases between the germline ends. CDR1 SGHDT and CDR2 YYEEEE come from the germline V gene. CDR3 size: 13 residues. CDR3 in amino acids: CASSRTGVWEQYF. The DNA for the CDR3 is TGTGCCAGCAGCAGAACAGGAGTGTGGGAGCAGTACTTC.

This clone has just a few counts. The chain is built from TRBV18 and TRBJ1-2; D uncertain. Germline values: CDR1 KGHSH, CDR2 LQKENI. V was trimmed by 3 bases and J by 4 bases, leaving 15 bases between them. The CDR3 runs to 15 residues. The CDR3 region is CASSPGGDLLYGYTF. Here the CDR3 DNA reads TGTGCCAGCTCACCGGGTGGAGACCTACTCTATGGCTACACCTTC.

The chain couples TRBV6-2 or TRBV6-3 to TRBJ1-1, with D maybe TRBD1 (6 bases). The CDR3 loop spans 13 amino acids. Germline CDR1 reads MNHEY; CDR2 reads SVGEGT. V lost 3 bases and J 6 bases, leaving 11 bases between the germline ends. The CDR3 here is CASSYVAGAEAFF. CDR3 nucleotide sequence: TGTGCCAGCAGTTATGTCGCAGGGGCTGAAGCTTTCTTT.

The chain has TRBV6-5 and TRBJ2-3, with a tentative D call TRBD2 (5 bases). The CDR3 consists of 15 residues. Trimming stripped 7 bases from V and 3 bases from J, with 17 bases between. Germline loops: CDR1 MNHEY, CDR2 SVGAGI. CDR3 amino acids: CASTPSGPTTDTQYF. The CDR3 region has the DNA TGTGCCAGCACCCCAAGCGGCCCCACGACAGATACGCAGTATTTT.

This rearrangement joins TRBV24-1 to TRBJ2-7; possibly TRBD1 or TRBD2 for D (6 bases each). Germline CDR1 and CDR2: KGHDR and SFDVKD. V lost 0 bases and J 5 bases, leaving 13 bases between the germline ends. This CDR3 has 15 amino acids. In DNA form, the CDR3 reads TGTGCCACCAGTGATTTGAGGGGGGAGGTCCACGAGCAGTACTTC. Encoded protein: CATSDLRGEVHEQYF.

DNA for the CDR3: TGTGCCAGCAGCTTAGGTCCGGGGTTCGGAAACACCATATATTTT. This encodes CASSLGPGFGNTIYF. This chain links TRBV7-3 with TRBJ1-3; D is unclear. Looked up from germline, CDR1 is SGHTA and CDR2 is FQGTGA. The V and J ends lost 2 bases and 4 bases respectively, with 12 bases between them. This CDR3 spans 15 amino acids.

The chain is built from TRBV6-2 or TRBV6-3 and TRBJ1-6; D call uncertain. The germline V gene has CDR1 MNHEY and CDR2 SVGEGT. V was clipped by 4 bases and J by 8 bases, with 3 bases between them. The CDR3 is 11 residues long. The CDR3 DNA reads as TGTGCCAGCAGTTTCGATTCACCCCTCCACTTT. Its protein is CASSFDSPLHF.

CDR3 in amino acids: CASRSGFPLLYNEQFF. Here the CDR3 DNA reads TGTGCCAGCCGTTCAGGGTTCCCCCTACTCTACAATGAGCAGTTCTTC. The chain employs TRBV21-1 and TRBJ2-1; TRBD1 is the table's D call, not checked against the DNA. TRBV21-1 is designated a pseudogene. CDR3 size: 16 residues.

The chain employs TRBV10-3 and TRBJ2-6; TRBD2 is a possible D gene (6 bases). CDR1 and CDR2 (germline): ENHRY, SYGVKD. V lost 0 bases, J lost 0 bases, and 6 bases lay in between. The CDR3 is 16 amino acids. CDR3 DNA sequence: TGTGCCATCAGTGAGTCGGAGGGCTCTGGGGCCAACGTCCTGACTTTC. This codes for CAISESEGSGANVLTF.

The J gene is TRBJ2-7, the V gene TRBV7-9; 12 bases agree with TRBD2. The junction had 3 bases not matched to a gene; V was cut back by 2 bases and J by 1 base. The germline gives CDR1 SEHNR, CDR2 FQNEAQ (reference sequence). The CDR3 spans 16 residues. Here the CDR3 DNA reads TGTGCCAGCAGCTTATTCCTAGCGGGAGGGTCCTACGAGCAGTACTTC. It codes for CASSLFLAGGSYEQYF.

The CDR3 loop reads CASSLTRPSTDTQYF. CDR3 coding DNA: TGTGCCAGCAGCTTAACTAGACCCAGCACAGATACGCAGTATTTT. The chain couples TRBV2 to TRBJ2-3; D possibly corresponds to TRBD2 (5 bases). CDR3 length equals 15 residues. Per the germline V gene, CDR1 is SNHLY and CDR2 is FYNNEI. V shed 6 bases and J shed 0 bases, with 13 bases lying between them.

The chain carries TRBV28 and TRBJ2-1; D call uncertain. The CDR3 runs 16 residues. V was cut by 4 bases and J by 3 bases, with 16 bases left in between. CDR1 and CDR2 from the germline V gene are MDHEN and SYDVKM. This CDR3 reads CASSSSKGPNYNEQFF. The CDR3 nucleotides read TGTGCCAGCAGTTCGTCAAAGGGTCCGAACTACAATGAGCAGTTCTTC.

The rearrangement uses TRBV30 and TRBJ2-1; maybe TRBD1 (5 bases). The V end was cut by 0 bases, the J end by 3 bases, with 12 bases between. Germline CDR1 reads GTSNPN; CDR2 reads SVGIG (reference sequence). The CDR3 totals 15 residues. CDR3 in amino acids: CAWSVQNRYYNEQFF. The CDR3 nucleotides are TGTGCCTGGAGTGTACAAAACAGGTACTACAATGAGCAGTTCTTC.

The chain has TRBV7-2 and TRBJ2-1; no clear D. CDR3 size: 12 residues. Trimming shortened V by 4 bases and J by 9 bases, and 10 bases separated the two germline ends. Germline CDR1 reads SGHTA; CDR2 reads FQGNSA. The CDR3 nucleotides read TGTGCCAGCAGCTCGCTGCACGGTGAGCAGTTCTTC. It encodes CASSSLHGEQFF.

The CDR3 spells CASSQWGASTDTQYF. In DNA form, the CDR3 reads TGCGCCAGCAGTCAATGGGGGGCTAGCACAGATACGCAGTATTTT. The rearrangement uses TRBV23-1 and TRBJ2-3; either TRBD1 or TRBD2 may supply D (6 bases each). TRBV23-1 is an ORF, with its function uncertain. CDR3 length: 15 amino acids. The V end was cut by 1 base, the J end by 0 bases, with 8 bases between.

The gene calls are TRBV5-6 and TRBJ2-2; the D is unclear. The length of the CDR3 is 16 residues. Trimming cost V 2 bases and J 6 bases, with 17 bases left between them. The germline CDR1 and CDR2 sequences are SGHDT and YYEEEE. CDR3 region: CASSFVAKKSAGELFF. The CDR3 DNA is TGTGCCAGCAGCTTTGTGGCCAAGAAAAGCGCCGGGGAGCTGTTTTTT.

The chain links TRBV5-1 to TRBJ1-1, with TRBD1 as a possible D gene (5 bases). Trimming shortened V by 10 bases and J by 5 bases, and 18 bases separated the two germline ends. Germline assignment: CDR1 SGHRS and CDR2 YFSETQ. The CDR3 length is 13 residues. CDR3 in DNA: TGCGCCCCATGGGAGAGGGGAGGAACTGAAGCTTTCTTT. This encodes CAPWERGGTEAFF.